A single sample is the source of the 8 T cell receptor beta chains below, sequenced in a study of cytomegalovirus exposure and HLA in healthy donors. The primer mix had 60 Vbeta and 13 Jbeta primers. Only in-frame clones appear in the TCRdb table, and some are missing; sequencing was by immunoSEQ multiplex PCR. The data hold around 200,000 clones, with roughly four fifths observed a single time. Sequencing was carried out using PBMCs. All receptors come from a woman in her 40s in good health and CMV-seronegative.

The chain joins TRBV7-9 to TRBJ2-7, with a weak D call TRBD1 (5 bases). V lost 5 bases and J 6 bases, leaving 17 bases between the germline ends. Germline loops: CDR1 SEHNR, CDR2 FQNEAQ (reference sequence). The CDR3 loop spans 14 amino acids. The CDR3 coding sequence is TGTGCCAGCAGCCCGCCACAGGCCCCCTCCGAGCAGTACTTC. The encoded protein is CASSPPQAPSEQYF.

The rearrangement joins TRBV15 to TRBJ1-5; 7 bases align to TRBD1. Germline V gene data show CDR1 as LNHNV and CDR2 as YYDKDF (reference sequence). The CDR3 spans 15 residues. The V segment lost 5 bases and the J segment 6 bases; nucleotides outside the gene matches: 10. CDR3 nucleotides: TGTGCCACCAGCTCAAGGGTACAGGGGAGTCAGCCCCAGCATTTT. Its translation is CATSSRVQGSQPQHF.

The chain recombines TRBV13 with TRBJ2-5, with 8 bases lining up with TRBD1. The junction had 11 bases not matched to a gene; V was cut back by 7 bases and J by 4 bases. Germline V gives CDR1 PRHDT, CDR2 FYEKMQ (reference sequence). The CDR3 sequence is 15 residues long. DNA for the CDR3: TGTGCCAGCACCGTGTGGGCAGGGGGCGCAGAGACCCAGTACTTC. Protein sequence: CASTVWAGGAETQYF.

This chain joins TRBV5-1 and TRBJ2-7, with a tentative D call TRBD1 (5 bases). V gave up 3 bases and J gave up 1 base, with 11 bases separating them. The germline CDR1 and CDR2 sequences are SGHRS and YFSETQ. The CDR3 runs 14 residues. CDR3: CASSSRTRSYEQYF. In nucleotides, the CDR3 is TGCGCCAGCAGCTCACGGACACGATCCTACGAGCAGTACTTC.

This chain links TRBV23-1 with TRBJ2-2, with D tentatively TRBD1 (5 bases). TRBV23-1 is identified as an open reading frame with a role that is uncertain. The CDR3 spans 15 residues. The germline V and J ends were trimmed by 1 base and 4 bases, with 10 bases remaining between them. The CDR3 here is CASSQFRVVTGELFF. The CDR3 bases are TGCGCCAGCAGTCAATTCAGGGTTGTCACCGGGGAGCTGTTTTTT.

The V and J genes are TRBV6-5 and TRBJ2-2, with D maybe TRBD1 (6 bases). The germline gives CDR1 MNHEY, CDR2 SVGAGI. V shed 4 bases and J shed 6 bases, with 15 bases lying between them. CDR3 length: 15 amino acids. The CDR3 DNA follows: TGTGCCAGCAGTTTTAACAGGGAGCCCCCCGGGGAGCTGTTTTTT. It translates to CASSFNREPPGELFF.

The chain links TRBV6-5 to TRBJ1-5; 8 bases are shared with TRBD1. The trim removed 5 bases at V and 5 bases at J, leaving 5 bases unmatched. The CDR3 is 14 residues long. Germline CDR1 and CDR2: MNHEY and SVGAGI. CDR3 coding DNA: TGTGCCAGCAGTCAGGGGGCACGGTATCAGCCCCAGCATTTT. It codes for CASSQGARYQPQHF.

CDR3 bases: TGTGCCAGCTCAGGGCAGGGGGCAGGTCAGCCCCAGCATTTT. This gives the protein CASSGQGAGQPQHF. This chain links TRBV18 with TRBJ1-5; TRBD1 matches 8 bases. CDR3 length: 14 residues. Germline V CDR1 and CDR2: KGHSH, LQKENI. Trimming took 5 bases from V and 6 from J; bases not matched to a gene: 6.